This T cell receptor beta chain emerged from a study of CD8 T cells in Susac syndrome. Study context: The sequenced Susac syndrome patients included about six who had clinically active disease and roughly 8 who were in remission. Intravenous immunoglobulin alone or corticosteroids were being given to patients with Susac syndrome at blood draw, unless they were therapy-naive.

RNA, at roughly 0.45 to 1 ug, was reverse transcribed with random hexamers. By means of immunoSEQ multiplex PCR, TCR beta CDR3 spanning 54 Vbeta and 13 Jbeta underwent amplification. TCRdb analysed the immunoSEQ multiplex PCR reads with MiXCR anew, one entry per CDR3 protein. This sample yields some 68,000 distinct CDR3 sequences, of which roughly 93% are seen a single time; roughly 0.16% belongs to the top ten. TEMRA cells were FACS-enriched, and CD8+ and CD4+ T cells were isolated negatively. The CDR3 covers 14 residues. Per germline, CDR1 LGHDT and CDR2 YNNKEL (reference sequence). Trimming cost V 2 bases and J 6 bases, with 12 bases left between them.

Sequenced sample: CD4+ T cells from PBMCs. The chain carries TRBV3-1 and TRBJ2-3, with a weak D call TRBD1 (6 bases). This receptor was taken from a human donor with Susac syndrome. The CDR3 spells CASSQMIQGDTQYF. CDR3 DNA sequence: TGTGCCAGCAGCCAAATGATCCAGGGGGATACGCAGTATTTT.